Listed below are T cell receptor beta chains from one sample, sequenced in a study of T-cell reconstitution after alpha-beta-depleted transplantation in children. TCRdb passed the PCR reads through MiXCR, listing each CDR3 protein once. This sample yields 200,000 to 250,000 distinct CDR3 sequences, of which roughly 8.2% are seen a single time; just under 6.5% belongs to the top ten. The sample was PBMCs, mostly from graft donor cells, taken 180 days after TCRalphabeta/CD19-depleted stem cell transplant. Receptors originate from a male patient between 5 and 17 years old who had a stem cell transplant for acute lymphoblastic leukemia, so the T cells may come from the graft donor. Both conserved end residues are part of each CDR3. The D gene is left open where the match is weak. Clone size is not always given. Where it is, it says once, few, many or a class for expanded clones.

D: -; J: TRBJ1-3; size: many; length: 14; V: TRBV7-2; CDR3: CASSSGRTGNTIYF; DNA: TGTGCCAGCAGCTCTGGGAGGACTGGAAACACCATATATTTT
D: -; J: TRBJ2-1; size: many; length: 14; V: TRBV5-1; CDR3: CASSYRDKVDEQFF; DNA: TGCGCCAGCAGCTACCGGGACAAAGTGGATGAGCAGTTCTTC
D: -; J: TRBJ1-2; size: few; length: 11; V: TRBV6-1; CDR3: CASSEKRTYTF; DNA: TGTGCCAGCAGTGAGAAACGAACCTACACCTTC
D: -; J: TRBJ2-6; size: many; length: 16; V: TRBV6-5; CDR3: CASSYLGLPGANVLTF; DNA: TGTGCCAGCAGTTACTTAGGTCTCCCTGGGGCCAACGTCCTGACTTTC
D: -; J: TRBJ2-3; size: many; length: 15; V: TRBV18; CDR3: CASSPLPSSTDTQYF; DNA: TGTGCCAGCTCACCGCTACCCTCTAGCACAGATACGCAGTATTTT
D: TRBD1; J: TRBJ1-2; size: -; length: 13; V: TRBV2; CDR3: CASFRGQSFGYTF; DNA: TGTGCCAGCTTTCGGGGACAGTCTTTTGGCTACACCTTC
D: -; J: TRBJ1-2; size: many; length: 13; V: TRBV6-2/TRBV6-3; CDR3: CASSRDGIYGYTF; DNA: TGTGCCAGCAGCCGCGACGGAATCTATGGCTACACCTTC
D: -; J: TRBJ2-7; size: many; length: 15; V: TRBV7-9; CDR3: CASSPDGGPTYEQYF; DNA: TGTGCCAGCAGCCCGGACGGGGGTCCCACCTACGAGCAGTACTTC
D: -; J: TRBJ2-1; size: few; length: 20; V: TRBV28; CDR3: CASSCHIGRERGVPYNEQFF; DNA: TGTGCCAGCAGTTGTCATATAGGCCGGGAAAGGGGCGTACCGTACAATGAGCAGTTCTTC
D: TRBD1; J: TRBJ1-1; size: -; length: 13; V: TRBV19; CDR3: CAVRTGGYTEAFF; DNA: TGTGCCGTACGTACAGGGGGATATACTGAAGCTTTCTTT
D: -; J: TRBJ1-2; size: many; length: 15; V: TRBV6-5; CDR3: CASSYSSLTAYGYTF; DNA: TGTGCCAGCAGTTACTCGAGTCTCACAGCTTATGGCTACACCTTC
D: -; J: TRBJ2-1; size: many; length: 15; V: TRBV14; CDR3: CASSQKDSYYNEQFF; DNA: TGTGCCAGCAGCCAAAAGGACAGCTACTACAATGAGCAGTTCTTC
D: -; J: TRBJ2-1; size: many; length: 10; V: TRBV29-1; CDR3: CSASQGEQFF; DNA: TGCAGCGCCTCACAAGGAGAGCAGTTCTTC
D: -; J: TRBJ1-2; size: -; length: 17; V: TRBV3-1; CDR3: CASSQGKGIGQIYGYTF; DNA: TGTGCCAGCAGCCAAGGGAAAGGGATAGGGCAGATTTATGGCTACACCTTC
D: TRBD1; J: TRBJ2-3; size: -; length: 15; V: TRBV19; CDR3: CASSSWDRGQNTQYF; DNA: TGTGCCAGTAGCTCATGGGACAGGGGGCAGAATACGCAGTATTTT
D: -; J: TRBJ2-5; size: -; length: 16; V: TRBV7-2; CDR3: CASSSYRRAEGETQYF; DNA: TGTGCCAGCAGCTCCTACCGCAGGGCAGAGGGAGAGACCCAGTACTTC
D: TRBD1; J: TRBJ2-7; size: many; length: 15; V: TRBV4-3; CDR3: CASSPRGQGSYEQYF; DNA: TGCGCCAGCAGCCCCAGGGGACAGGGTTCGTACGAGCAGTACTTC
D: TRBD1; J: TRBJ2-4; size: many; length: 14; V: TRBV29-1; CDR3: CSVESIRQGNIQYF; DNA: TGCAGCGTTGAGTCCATCCGACAGGGAAACATTCAGTACTTC
D: -; J: TRBJ2-7; size: many; length: 17; V: TRBV20-1; CDR3: CSARDYTGTTPSYEQYF; DNA: TGCAGTGCTAGAGATTATACGGGCACTACCCCTTCCTACGAGCAGTACTTC
D: TRBD1; J: TRBJ2-7; size: many; length: 13; V: TRBV29-1; CDR3: CSATTGQVYEQYF; DNA: TGCAGCGCTACGACAGGGCAGGTCTACGAGCAGTACTTC
D: -; J: TRBJ2-3; size: many; length: 14; V: TRBV7-2; CDR3: CASSPGVSTDTQYF; DNA: TGTGCCAGCAGCCCCGGCGTAAGCACAGATACGCAGTATTTT
D: TRBD2; J: TRBJ2-3; size: many; length: 13; V: TRBV10-3; CDR3: CAIVAGGTDTQYF; DNA: TGTGCCATCGTAGCGGGGGGCACAGATACGCAGTATTTT
D: TRBD1; J: TRBJ1-2; size: many; length: 17; V: TRBV9; CDR3: CASSARGQGPANYGYTF; DNA: TGTGCCAGCAGCGCGAGGGGACAGGGACCAGCTAACTATGGCTACACCTTC
D: TRBD1; J: TRBJ1-3; size: -; length: 13; V: TRBV12-3/TRBV12-4; CDR3: CASDRGSGNTIYF; DNA: TGTGCCAGCGACAGGGGAAGTGGAAACACCATATATTTT
D: TRBD1; J: TRBJ1-2; size: many; length: 15; V: TRBV20-1; CDR3: CSARDWGRGRDGYTF; DNA: TGCAGTGCTAGAGATTGGGGCAGGGGGCGGGATGGCTACACCTTC
D: TRBD2; J: TRBJ2-3; size: many; length: 17; V: TRBV20-1; CDR3: CSARPFSGTSKTDTQYF; DNA: TGCAGTGCTAGACCCTTTTCCGGGACTAGCAAAACAGATACGCAGTATTTT
D: -; J: TRBJ2-7; size: many; length: 13; V: TRBV18; CDR3: CASSPSGLGEQYF; DNA: TGTGCCAGCTCACCATCGGGGCTAGGCGAGCAGTACTTC
D: TRBD1; J: TRBJ1-2; size: many; length: 15; V: TRBV5-1; CDR3: CASTTGQGARNGYTF; DNA: TGCGCCAGCACGACGGGGCAGGGGGCTCGGAATGGCTACACCTTC
D: TRBD1; J: TRBJ1-2; size: many; length: 15; V: TRBV20-1; CDR3: CSARRPGQGASGYTF; DNA: TGCAGTGCTAGAAGGCCGGGACAGGGGGCCTCTGGCTACACCTTC
D: -; J: TRBJ1-3; size: many; length: 13; V: TRBV7-9; CDR3: CASSITEGNTIYF; DNA: TGTGCCAGCAGCATAACGGAGGGAAACACCATATATTTT
D: TRBD2; J: TRBJ2-3; size: many; length: 17; V: TRBV24-1; CDR3: CATSDSGLAGGQDTQYF; DNA: TGTGCCACCAGTGACTCGGGACTAGCGGGGGGCCAAGATACGCAGTATTTT
D: -; J: TRBJ2-1; size: many; length: 17; V: TRBV28; CDR3: CASSFPPRGGSYNEQFF; DNA: TGTGCCAGCAGTTTCCCCCCGCGGGGTGGCTCCTACAATGAGCAGTTCTTC
D: -; J: TRBJ2-3; size: few; length: 16; V: TRBV7-9; CDR3: CASSLEGGSSTDTQYF; DNA: TGTGCCAGCAGCTTAGAGGGCGGATCCAGCACAGATACGCAGTATTTT
D: TRBD2; J: TRBJ2-1; size: few; length: 16; V: TRBV23-1; CDR3: CASSQSGLAGYNEQFF; DNA: TGCGCCAGCAGTCAATCAGGACTAGCGGGTTACAATGAGCAGTTCTTC
D: -; J: TRBJ2-5; size: many; length: 13; V: TRBV10-3; CDR3: CAITRTRQETQYF; DNA: TGTGCCATCACTAGGACACGACAAGAGACCCAGTACTTC
D: TRBD1; J: TRBJ2-5; size: few; length: 18; V: TRBV11-1; CDR3: CASSPSRDRNRGQETQYF; DNA: TGTGCCAGCAGCCCCTCCCGAGACAGGAACAGGGGGCAAGAGACCCAGTACTTC
D: -; J: TRBJ1-4; size: many; length: 14; V: TRBV11-2; CDR3: CASSLLGRGEKLFF; DNA: TGTGCCAGCAGCTTACTGGGACGGGGTGAAAAACTGTTTTTT
D: -; J: TRBJ2-2; size: many; length: 13; V: TRBV5-1; CDR3: CASSGSFAGELFF; DNA: TGCGCCAGCAGTGGGAGCTTTGCCGGGGAGCTGTTTTTT
D: -; J: TRBJ1-2; size: many; length: 13; V: TRBV29-1; CDR3: CSVAMDSTYGYTF; DNA: TGCAGCGTCGCGATGGACAGCACCTATGGCTACACCTTC
D: TRBD2; J: TRBJ2-7; size: many; length: 15; V: TRBV29-1; CDR3: CSVEVLGTSGYEQYF; DNA: TGCAGCGTTGAAGTCCTCGGGACTAGCGGGTACGAGCAGTACTTC
D: TRBD1; J: TRBJ2-5; size: many; length: 16; V: TRBV11-1; CDR3: CASRPGTGVGQETQYF; DNA: TGTGCCAGCAGGCCCGGGACAGGGGTTGGTCAAGAGACCCAGTACTTC
D: TRBD1; J: TRBJ1-2; size: many; length: 17; V: TRBV7-9; CDR3: CASSTRRPGQISGGYTF; DNA: TGTGCCAGCAGCACACGAAGACCGGGACAGATTAGCGGTGGCTACACCTTC